A selection of T cell receptor beta chains follows, all from one sample in a study of CD8+CD57+ T cells in acquired aplastic anemia. TCRdb called the reads again in MiXCR, with one record for every CDR3 protein. This sample carries over 150,000 distinct CDR3 sequences, approximately 48% of them seen once, and the ten largest clones take over 10%. The source material was sorted CD4+, CD8+, or CD8+CD57+ T cells (not recorded which) from PBMCs. These receptors all come from a human donor with aplastic anemia. Each CDR3 is given with its conserved first and last residue. The D gene is left open where the match is weak. Not all rows give a size; the values are once, few, many and, for expanded clones, a class.

cdr3_nt cdr3_aa d_call v_call clone_size j_call
TGCGCCAGCAGCAGTGGACAGGGGGCCACAGATACGCAGTATTTT CASSSGQGATDTQYF TRBD1 TRBV5-1 many TRBJ2-3
TGCAGTGCGCGGGACCGCGGGACGGGAAAGACCCAGTACTTC CSARDRGTGKTQYF - TRBV20-1 - TRBJ2-5
TGTGCCAGCAGCAGCGGAGGAAGTTGGGGGACCCAGTACTTC CASSSGGSWGTQYF - TRBV11-1 once TRBJ2-5
TGTGCCACCAGCAGAGATTATAGGACTAGCGGGGATAGGGAGACCCAGTACTTC CATSRDYRTSGDRETQYF TRBD2 TRBV15 - TRBJ2-5
TGTGCCACCAGGACGGGAGCAAATTCACCCCTCCACTTT CATRTGANSPLHF - TRBV15 - TRBJ1-6
TGTGCCACCAGTGAAGGACTAGCGGGGGAACAAGAGACCCAGTACTTC CATSEGLAGEQETQYF TRBD2 TRBV24-1 - TRBJ2-5
TGTGCCAGCAGTTCAGGGAATGAGCAGTTCTTC CASSSGNEQFF - TRBV2 - TRBJ2-1
TGTGCCAGCAGCATGGATCGGAAGGACACTGAAGCTTTCTTT CASSMDRKDTEAFF - TRBV7-9 - TRBJ1-1
TGCAGTGCTAGGCTAGGGGGCAGCTACACCTTC CSARLGGSYTF TRBD1 TRBV20-1 - TRBJ1-2
TGTGCCTGGAGTCCCGGACTAGCGGGGGCCGATTTCAGCGAGCAGTACTTC CAWSPGLAGADFSEQYF TRBD2 TRBV30 - TRBJ2-7
TGTGCCAGCAGCTTAAGACTAGCGGGGACTGGAGATACGCAGTATTTT CASSLRLAGTGDTQYF TRBD2 TRBV7-3 many TRBJ2-3
TGCAGTGCTAGTAGGACAGGGGAAGCTTTCTTT CSASRTGEAFF TRBD1 TRBV20-1 - TRBJ1-1
TGTGCCAGCAGTTACGAAGCAGGAGACACTGGGGAGCTGTTTTTT CASSYEAGDTGELFF - TRBV6-5 - TRBJ2-2
TGTGCCAGCAGCGTCAGGGTACAGGCGAACACTGAAGCTTTCTTT CASSVRVQANTEAFF - TRBV5-5 many TRBJ1-1
TGTGCCAAGAGGGGGTTGGGGACAGATACGCAGTATTTT CAKRGLGTDTQYF - TRBV10-3 - TRBJ2-3
TGTGCCAGCAGCTTGGCAGGGGGTGGCAATCAGCCCCAGCATTTT CASSLAGGGNQPQHF TRBD1 TRBV5-6 many TRBJ1-5
TGTGCCAGCAGCACAGCCGGGACAGGGGTCACTGAAGCTTTCTTT CASSTAGTGVTEAFF TRBD1 TRBV5-5 - TRBJ1-1
TGCAGTGCTAGACCGGGACAGGGGCGTTACGAGCAGTACTTC CSARPGQGRYEQYF TRBD1 TRBV20-1 many TRBJ2-7
TGTGCCAGCCGATGGGACTCCCCGAGAGTCTACGAGCAGTACTTC CASRWDSPRVYEQYF - TRBV2 once TRBJ2-7
TGTGCCAGCAAACGCGGTGGGGACAGGGCTCTCCCTAATGAAAAACTGTTTTTT CASKRGGDRALPNEKLFF TRBD1 TRBV19 many TRBJ1-4
TGTGCCAGCAGGGTAGGACTAGCGGGAGTCGGGGAGCAGTTCTTC CASRVGLAGVGEQFF TRBD2 TRBV25-1 few TRBJ2-1
TGCAGTGCTAGAGATTCAGGGACAGTGCTCTATGGCTACACCTTC CSARDSGTVLYGYTF TRBD1 TRBV20-1 - TRBJ1-2
TGTGCCAGCAGTGAATTCCTGGGGGGGGGCTTGGCAGATACGCAGTATTTT CASSEFLGGGLADTQYF - TRBV25-1 many TRBJ2-3
TGTGCCAGCAGCTTTAGGCGGACAGAAAACATTCAGTACTTC CASSFRRTENIQYF - TRBV5-6 many TRBJ2-4
TGTGCCAGTAGTATAATCCCAGGCTATGGCTACACCTTC CASSIIPGYGYTF - TRBV19 - TRBJ1-2
TGTGCCAGCAGTGAAGTGGAAGGGGAACGCTATGGCTACACCTTC CASSEVEGERYGYTF - TRBV2 - TRBJ1-2
TGTGCCAGCAGTGAATATCTGTCGGCTAGCGGGATCGGGGAGCTGTTTTTT CASSEYLSASGIGELFF TRBD2 TRBV25-1 - TRBJ2-2
TGTGCCAGCAGCTTCGGACAGTTATACGAGCAGTACTTC CASSFGQLYEQYF - TRBV7-6 - TRBJ2-7
TGTGCCAGCAGATCCCAGGGTCCACACGAGCAGTACTTC CASRSQGPHEQYF - TRBV2 few TRBJ2-7
TGTGCCAGCTCACCAGGGGGCAACTACGAGCAGTACTTC CASSPGGNYEQYF - TRBV18 many TRBJ2-7
TGTGCCACCGGGGTACGGAACCAAGAGACCCAGTACTTC CATGVRNQETQYF - TRBV24-1 - TRBJ2-5
TGTGCCAGCAGTGTGGGGGGGGGGGACACTGAAGCTTTCTTT CASSVGGGDTEAFF - TRBV2 once TRBJ1-1
TGTGCCGCGGCTAAACAGGGGGTCTACGAGCAGTACTTC CAAAKQGVYEQYF TRBD1 TRBV2 - TRBJ2-7
TGTGCCAGCAGTGCGGGACCGCCTGATGGCTACACCTTC CASSAGPPDGYTF - TRBV6-1 once TRBJ1-2
TGTGCCAGCAGCTTGGGCCAGGCCGCGAACACCGGGGAGCTGTTTTTT CASSLGQAANTGELFF - TRBV5-5 many TRBJ2-2
TGTGCCTGGAGCAAGGCCGGGATGGGCGAGCAGTACTTC CAWSKAGMGEQYF - TRBV30 - TRBJ2-7
TGTGCCAGCAGGCCGGGACAGAGGGTTTGGGAGCAGTACTTC CASRPGQRVWEQYF TRBD1 TRBV28 few TRBJ2-7
TGCGCCAGCAGTACTGGACTAGTCAGCAACGAGCAGTACTTC CASSTGLVSNEQYF TRBD2 TRBV10-2 - TRBJ2-7
TGTGCCAGCAGTTGGCTCTACACCGGGGAGCTGTTTTTT CASSWLYTGELFF - TRBV6-2/TRBV6-3 - TRBJ2-2
TGCGCCAGCGTTGCAGACTGGGATCGAGGCGAGCAGTACTTC CASVADWDRGEQYF - TRBV5-1 - TRBJ2-7
TGTGCCAGCAGTGAAACTGGGATAACTAATGAAAAACTGTTTTTT CASSETGITNEKLFF - TRBV25-1 many TRBJ1-4
TGTGCCATCAGTGATTGGGGTAGCGGGGCCACAGATACGCAGTATTTT CAISDWGSGATDTQYF TRBD2 TRBV10-3 many TRBJ2-3
TGTGCCAGCAGTTACCTCCGGACAGGACGGAATGAAAAACTGTTTTTT CASSYLRTGRNEKLFF TRBD1 TRBV6-5 - TRBJ1-4
TGCAGTGCCTTTCAATGGGGGCGGGGGGGCACAGATACGCAGTATTTT CSAFQWGRGGTDTQYF TRBD2 TRBV20-1 many TRBJ2-3
TGTGCCAGCGAAGGGACAGGGAGAAACACCTTC CASEGTGRNTF TRBD1 TRBV28 - TRBJ1-2
TGCAGCGTGGGGGCTTTCCACGAGCAGTACTTC CSVGAFHEQYF - TRBV29-1 - TRBJ2-7
TGTGCCAGCAGTGAAGGTCAGGTGGCGGCCTACGAGCAGTACTTC CASSEGQVAAYEQYF - TRBV2 few TRBJ2-7
TGTGCCAGCAGTTATACAGGAGGGCTTATCTCCTACGAGCAGTACTTC CASSYTGGLISYEQYF - TRBV6-5 - TRBJ2-7
TGCGCCAGCAGCTTGGGCACAGGGAAAGAGCAGTACTTC CASSLGTGKEQYF - TRBV5-1 many TRBJ2-7
TGTGCCAGCAGGGGACAGGAGAACACTGAAGCTTTCTTT CASRGQENTEAFF TRBD1 TRBV25-1 - TRBJ1-1
TGTGCCATCAGGGGGCGGACAGGGGCGGGTACAGATACGCAGTATTTT CAIRGRTGAGTDTQYF TRBD1 TRBV10-3 many TRBJ2-3
TGCAGTGCTACCGGACTAGCGGGAGAGACCCAGTACTTC CSATGLAGETQYF TRBD2 TRBV20-1 few TRBJ2-5
TGTGCCAGCACCGGGGGGGCTGAAGTAGAGCAGTACTTC CASTGGAEVEQYF TRBD2 TRBV9 - TRBJ2-7
TGTGCCAGCAGTTTAAGTGACAGGGCCTACGAGCAGTACTTC CASSLSDRAYEQYF TRBD1 TRBV10-3 few TRBJ2-7
TGTGCCAGCAGTAGGGACAGGGTGTCCACAGATACGCAGTATTTT CASSRDRVSTDTQYF TRBD1 TRBV12-3/TRBV12-4 - TRBJ2-3